This T cell receptor (beta chain) was observed in a study of T cell repertoires in cytomegalovirus infection. In the study overall: The public TCR beta signatures pointed to both CMV infection and matching HLA type.

The V end lost 1 base, the J end lost 5 bases, and 12 bases lay between the germline ends. CDR3 length equals 15 residues. CDR1 is SEHNR, CDR2 FQNEAQ, per germline (reference sequence). TCRdb itself ran the reads through MiXCR, one entry per CDR3 protein. This sample has around 170,000 distinct CDR3 sequences; approximately 17% occur once, and the top ten carry approximately 18%. This clonotype has only a few counts. Its antigen is currently unknown. Findings and limits, study-wide: Summed public TCR beta family frequency identified CMV carriers bearing the relevant HLA. Dominating the ex vivo response were TCR beta clonotypes that were CMV-specific and HLA-C-restricted.

The sequenced sample consisted of CD8+ T cells from PBMCs. This clonotype was obtained from a human donor in good health (CMV status not recorded). Some clones in this sample may be carry-over from other donors' samples. The chain recombines TRBV7-9 with TRBJ2-1; D remains unclear. The CDR3 sequence: CASSLEGPPNNEQFF. In DNA, the CDR3 is TGTGCCAGCAGCTTAGAGGGCCCGCCCAACAATGAGCAGTTCTTC.